These T cell receptor beta chains were read from a single sample in a study of identical twins. TCRdb independently ran MiXCR on the 5' RACE reads; one entry per CDR3 protein. The top ten clones hold roughly 3% of a sample with about 570,000 distinct CDR3 sequences, around a tenth of them seen once. The same data also contributed to another study, on yellow fever vaccine responses in identical twins.

The sequencing input was PBMCs. These receptors all stem from a woman between 18 and 29 years old in good health. The CDR3 runs from the conserved cysteine through the conserved F or W. Each record gives: clone size, V gene, J gene, D gene, CDR3 protein, CDR3 DNA. The D gene is left open where the match is weak. Clone size, where shown, is once, few, many, or a class for clones that have expanded.

.,TRBV6-1,TRBJ2-7,TRBD1,CASRPSGQGAPEQYF,TGTGCCAGCAGGCCATCGGGACAGGGGGCGCCCGAGCAGTACTTC
many,TRBV5-5,TRBJ2-7,.,CASSLLTSSAQYF,TGTGCCAGCAGCTTGTTGACTAGTTCGGCGCAGTACTTC
.,TRBV6-1,TRBJ1-6,TRBD1,CASTNPATGYPLHF,TGTGCCAGCACCAACCCGGCGACAGGGTACCCCCTCCACTTT
.,TRBV5-8,TRBJ2-1,.,CASSLVGRPGNEQFF,TGTGCCAGCAGCTTGGTGGGACGGCCTGGGAATGAGCAGTTCTTC
many,TRBV12-3/TRBV12-4,TRBJ2-3,TRBD2,CASSHGLAGVDTDTQYF,TGTGCCAGCAGTCATGGACTAGCGGGAGTTGACACAGATACGCAGTATTTT
many,TRBV12-3/TRBV12-4,TRBJ1-2,TRBD1,CASRGPGQYGYTF,TGTGCCAGCAGGGGGCCGGGACAGTATGGCTACACCTTC
many,TRBV6-5,TRBJ2-5,TRBD2,CASSYGIAGGQETQYF,TGTGCCAGCAGTTACGGAATAGCGGGAGGCCAAGAGACCCAGTACTTC
many,TRBV20-1,TRBJ2-1,.,CSARDPRPGNEQFF,TGCAGTGCTAGAGATCCGAGACCCGGGAATGAGCAGTTCTTC
many,TRBV7-9,TRBJ2-5,TRBD2,CASSYQLAIQETQYF,TGTGCCAGCAGCTACCAACTAGCGATCCAAGAGACCCAGTACTTC
few,TRBV7-8,TRBJ1-5,.,CASSLRLGSSLNQPQHF,TGTGCCAGCAGCTTAAGATTAGGGAGTAGTCTTAATCAGCCCCAGCATTTT
.,TRBV11-1,TRBJ2-3,TRBD2,CASSPGTSGRRSPDTQYF,TGTGCCAGCAGCCCCGGGACTAGCGGGAGAAGGAGCCCAGATACGCAGTATTTT
many,TRBV20-1,TRBJ1-2,TRBD1,CSAKRGQRSNYGYTF,TGCAGTGCAAAAAGGGGACAGCGGTCTAACTATGGCTACACCTTC
few,TRBV18,TRBJ2-1,.,CASSPRRGNEQFF,TGTGCCAGCTCACCACGGAGGGGAAATGAGCAGTTCTTC
many,TRBV2,TRBJ1-6,.,CASSESGNSPLHF,TGTGCCAGCAGTGAATCTGGGAACTCACCCCTCCACTTT
few,TRBV3-1,TRBJ2-5,TRBD2,CASSQGQRETETQYF,TGTGCCAGCAGCCAAGGCCAGCGGGAGACGGAGACCCAGTACTTC
.,TRBV10-3,TRBJ2-7,TRBD2,CAIWGGTSGAYEQYF,TGTGCCATCTGGGGGGGGACTAGCGGGGCCTACGAGCAGTACTTC
.,TRBV29-1,TRBJ2-7,.,CSERQASPLGLCYEQYF,TGCAGCGAACGACAGGCTTCCCCACTGGGATTGTGCTACGAGCAGTACTTC
.,TRBV20-1,TRBJ2-7,.,CSARDWAGTNYEQYF,TGCAGTGCTAGAGATTGGGCGGGAACCAACTACGAGCAGTACTTC
few,TRBV9,TRBJ2-6,.,CASSVAGRGNSGANVLTF,TGTGCCAGCAGCGTAGCGGGCAGGGGAAACTCTGGGGCCAACGTCCTGACTTTC
.,TRBV28,TRBJ2-5,TRBD1,CASRDRGIETQYF,TGTGCCAGCAGGGACAGGGGTATAGAGACCCAGTACTTC
few,TRBV12-3/TRBV12-4,TRBJ1-5,.,CASSSTWAENQPQHF,TGTGCCAGCAGCTCGACCTGGGCAGAAAATCAGCCCCAGCATTTT
many,TRBV12-3/TRBV12-4,TRBJ1-1,.,CASRPGGTEAFF,TGTGCCAGCAGACCAGGAGGAACTGAAGCTTTCTTT
many,TRBV3-1,TRBJ2-7,.,CASSQDQGLDF,TGTGCCAGCAGCCAAGATCAAGGGTTGGACTTC
many,TRBV7-2,TRBJ2-7,TRBD2,CASSYGTSWGPYEQYF,TGTGCCAGCAGCTATGGGACTAGTTGGGGTCCCTACGAGCAGTACTTC
.,TRBV7-9,TRBJ2-2,.,CASSLADRAGELFF,TGTGCCAGCAGCTTAGCTGATAGAGCCGGGGAGCTGTTTTTT
few,TRBV5-1,TRBJ2-3,.,CASRSSGVLLTDTQYF,TGCGCCAGCAGATCGTCGGGGGTCCTGCTAACAGATACGCAGTATTTT
few,TRBV27,TRBJ2-2,TRBD1,CASKGQVQIGELFF,TGTGCCAGTAAGGGACAGGTGCAAATAGGGGAGCTGTTTTTT
few,TRBV20-1,TRBJ2-7,TRBD1,CSATGRQGFFYEQYF,TGCAGTGCCACCGGTCGACAGGGTTTCTTCTACGAGCAGTACTTC
many,TRBV28,TRBJ1-5,TRBD1,CASSLVGQGKGQPQHF,TGTGCCAGCAGTTTAGTTGGACAGGGGAAAGGACAGCCCCAGCATTTT
many,TRBV6-6,TRBJ1-3,.,CASSLNTIYF,TGTGCCAGCAGCCTAAACACCATATATTTT
many,TRBV27,TRBJ2-3,TRBD1,CASSNIRTGRTDTQYF,TGTGCCAGCAGCAACATTCGGACAGGTCGGACAGATACGCAGTATTTT
many,TRBV12-3/TRBV12-4,TRBJ2-1,.,CASSSVIGETFYNEQFF,TGTGCCAGCAGTTCGGTTATTGGTGAGACTTTTTACAATGAGCAGTTCTTC
.,TRBV6-1,TRBJ2-1,TRBD2,CASSSSGVYNEQFF,TGTGCCAGCAGCTCTAGCGGAGTGTACAATGAGCAGTTCTTC
.,TRBV6-5,TRBJ2-6,.,CASSYRTAAGSGANVLTF,TGTGCCAGCAGTTACCGGACAGCAGCCGGCTCTGGGGCCAACGTCCTGACTTTC
few,TRBV19,TRBJ2-7,TRBD2,CASFPPKGTSGNFLRYEQYF,TGTGCCAGTTTCCCACCGAAAGGGACTAGCGGGAACTTCCTCCGTTACGAGCAGTACTTC
many,TRBV20-1,TRBJ1-5,.,CSASTDLNQPQHF,TGCAGTGCCTCGACTGACCTCAATCAGCCCCAGCATTTT
few,TRBV28,TRBJ1-3,.,CASSLSAEAGNTIYF,TGTGCCAGCAGTTTATCAGCGGAAGCTGGAAACACCATATATTTT
many,TRBV20-1,TRBJ1-4,.,CSARWGARATNEKLFF,TGCAGTGCTCGGTGGGGAGCTCGGGCAACTAATGAAAAACTGTTTTTT
few,TRBV20-1,TRBJ2-7,.,CSAHPGPGGEQYF,TGCAGCGCTCACCCGGGACCTGGGGGCGAGCAGTACTTC
few,TRBV3-1,TRBJ2-1,.,CASSHKTEQQFF,TGTGCCAGCAGCCACAAGACAGAACAGCAGTTCTTC
many,TRBV6-1,TRBJ2-7,TRBD1,CASSRERQGEQYF,TGTGCCAGCAGCCGGGAAAGACAGGGCGAGCAGTACTTC
few,TRBV27,TRBJ2-2,.,CASSWSPAGELFF,TGTGCCAGCAGCTGGTCCCCGGCCGGGGAGCTGTTTTTT
.,TRBV20-1,TRBJ2-1,TRBD2,CSASPGTSGRATPGFF,TGCAGTGCTAGCCCTGGGACTAGCGGGAGGGCCACCCCGGGGTTCTTC
.,TRBV2,TRBJ2-4,.,CASSEAGVLKNIQYF,TGTGCCAGCAGTGAAGCAGGGGTTTTAAAAAACATTCAGTACTTC